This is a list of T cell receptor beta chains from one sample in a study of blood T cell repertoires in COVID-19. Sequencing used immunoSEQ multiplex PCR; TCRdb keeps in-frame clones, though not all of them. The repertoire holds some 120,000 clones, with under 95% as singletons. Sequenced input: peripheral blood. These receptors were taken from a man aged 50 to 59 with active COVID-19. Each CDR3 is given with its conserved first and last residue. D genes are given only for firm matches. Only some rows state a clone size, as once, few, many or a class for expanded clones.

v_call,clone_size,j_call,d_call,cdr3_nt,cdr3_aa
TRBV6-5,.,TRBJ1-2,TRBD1,TGTGCCAGCAGCGCAACAGGGGGCCATGGCTACACCTTC,CASSATGGHGYTF
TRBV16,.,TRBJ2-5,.,TGTGCCAGCAGCCAATACAGGGCCGGCACCCAGTACTTC,CASSQYRAGTQYF
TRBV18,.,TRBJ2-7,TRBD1,TGTGCCAGCTCACAGGACAGGGCCTCCTACGAGCAGTACTTC,CASSQDRASYEQYF
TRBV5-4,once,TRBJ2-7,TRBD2,TGTGCCAGCAGCCGAGACGCTAGCGGGGGGACAGGCGAGCAGTACTTC,CASSRDASGGTGEQYF
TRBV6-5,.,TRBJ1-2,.,TGTGCCAGCAACGGGGGATTGGGGTATGGCTACACCTTC,CASNGGLGYGYTF
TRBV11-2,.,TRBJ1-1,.,TGTGCCAGCAGTTCACGGGAGAACACTGAAGCTTTCTTT,CASSSRENTEAFF
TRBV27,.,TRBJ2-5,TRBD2,TGTGCCAGCAGGGGCTGGGTAGCGGGATGGGAGACCCAGTACTTC,CASRGWVAGWETQYF
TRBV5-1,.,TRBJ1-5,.,TGCGCCAGCAGCTTAACAGCTGGCAGGGTTTGGGTCTGGGGCAATCAGCCCCAGCATTTT,CASSLTAGRVWVWGNQPQHF
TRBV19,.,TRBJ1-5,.,TGTGCCAGTAGCACGCCCGGGGGGCCCCAGCATTTT,CASSTPGGPQHF
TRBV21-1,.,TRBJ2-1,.,TGTGCCAGCAGCAAAGACAGTAGCGGGAGGGCCGGATACAATGAGCAGTTCTTC,CASSKDSSGRAGYNEQFF
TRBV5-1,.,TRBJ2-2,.,TGCGCCAGCAGTCTCGGCACCGGGAGCGGGAACACCGGGGAGCTGTTTTTT,CASSLGTGSGNTGELFF
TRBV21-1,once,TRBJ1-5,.,TGTGCCAGCAGCAAACAGAAGGGGAGGGTTAGCAATCAGCCCCAGCATTTT,CASSKQKGRVSNQPQHF
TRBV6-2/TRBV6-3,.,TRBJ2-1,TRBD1,TGTGCCAGCAGTTACGGCGGGACAGGGAAAAATGAGCAGTTCTTC,CASSYGGTGKNEQFF
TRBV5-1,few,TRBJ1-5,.,TGCGCCAGCAGCTTGGGAGGGGGATCGTCTCAGCCCCAGCATTTT,CASSLGGGSSQPQHF
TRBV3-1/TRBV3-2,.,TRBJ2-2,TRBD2,TGTGCCAGCAGCCAATACGCTAGCGGGAGGACTTCGACCGGGGAGCTGTTTTTT,CASSQYASGRTSTGELFF
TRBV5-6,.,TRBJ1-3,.,TGTGCCAGCAGCTTGGTTTACTCTGGAAACACCATATATTTT,CASSLVYSGNTIYF
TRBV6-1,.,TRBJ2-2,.,TGTGCCAGCAGTGAAACGGGGGAGACCGGGGAGCTGTTTTTT,CASSETGETGELFF
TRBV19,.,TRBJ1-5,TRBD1,TGTGCCAGTAGACCACAGGGGTATAGCAATCAGCCCCAGCATTTT,CASRPQGYSNQPQHF
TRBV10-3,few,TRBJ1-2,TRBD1,TGTGCCATCAGTGACCGGGACAGGCCTAACTATGGCTACACCTTC,CAISDRDRPNYGYTF
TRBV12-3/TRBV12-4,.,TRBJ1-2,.,TGTGCCAGCAGCTGGGACTTCTATGGCTACACCTTC,CASSWDFYGYTF
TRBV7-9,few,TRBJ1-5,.,TGTGCCAGCAGCTTAACAGGGAGCCCAAATCAGCCCCAGCATTTT,CASSLTGSPNQPQHF
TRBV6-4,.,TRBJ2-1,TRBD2,TGTGCCAGCAGTGACTCGACGTCGGGGGGGCGGTCCTACAATGAGCAGTTCTTC,CASSDSTSGGRSYNEQFF
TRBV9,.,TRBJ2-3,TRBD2,TGTGCCAGCAGCGCGGGGCTAGCGGGAGGTGATACGCAGTATTTT,CASSAGLAGGDTQYF
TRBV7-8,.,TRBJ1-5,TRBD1,TGTGCCAGCAGCTTAGGGACAGGGAATAATCAGCCCCAGCATTTT,CASSLGTGNNQPQHF
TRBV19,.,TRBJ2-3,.,TGTGCCAGTAGTATAGGGGCAGGTGATACGCAGTATTTT,CASSIGAGDTQYF
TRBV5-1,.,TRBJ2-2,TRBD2,TGCGCCAGCAGCTTAAGTCGTAGCGGGAAAGGGACCGGGGAGCTGTTTTTT,CASSLSRSGKGTGELFF
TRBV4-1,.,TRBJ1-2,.,TGCGCCAGCAGCCAAGATCGGGGTCAGACGGTTGGCTACACCTTC,CASSQDRGQTVGYTF
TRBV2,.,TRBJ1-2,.,TGTGCCAGCAACCCGGACAGAGTTAACTATGGCTACACCTTC,CASNPDRVNYGYTF
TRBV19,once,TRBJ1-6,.,TGTGCCAGTAGTATGGGCAGGGTAGACAATTCACCCCTCCACTTT,CASSMGRVDNSPLHF
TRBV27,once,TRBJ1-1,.,TGTGCCAGCATGTGGGCTGGGTCAGCTTTGGGCACTGAAGCTTTCTTT,CASMWAGSALGTEAFF
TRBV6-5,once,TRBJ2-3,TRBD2,TGTGCCAGCAGGCCGGGACTAGATACAGATACGCAGTATTTT,CASRPGLDTDTQYF
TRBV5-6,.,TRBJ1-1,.,TGTGCCAGCACCCCAGGGTTTCACACTGAAGCTTTCTTT,CASTPGFHTEAFF
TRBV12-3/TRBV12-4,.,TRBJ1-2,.,TGTGCCAGCAGGGGAGGGGGGGTCTATGGCTACACCTTC,CASRGGGVYGYTF
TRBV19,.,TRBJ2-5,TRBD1,TGTGCCAGTAGTGCGACAGGGGTACCCCAAGAGACCCAGTACTTC,CASSATGVPQETQYF
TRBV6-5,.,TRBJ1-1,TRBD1,TGTGCCAGCAGTTACTCGGGGACAGGGGTGAACACTGAAGCTTTCTTT,CASSYSGTGVNTEAFF
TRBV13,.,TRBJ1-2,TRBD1,TGTGCCAGCAGATCCACAGGGGGCGACCTTTATGGCTACACCTTC,CASRSTGGDLYGYTF
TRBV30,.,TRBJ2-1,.,TGTGCCTGGAGTGTACAGGGTGGTGAGCAGTTCTTC,CAWSVQGGEQFF
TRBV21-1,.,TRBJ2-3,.,TGTGCCAGCAGCTTACGACCGGGACTAGAGATTTCTAGCACAGATACGCAGTATTTT,CASSLRPGLEISSTDTQYF
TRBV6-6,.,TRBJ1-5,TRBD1,TGTGCCAGCAGGGGACAGATCAATCAGCCCCAGCATTTT,CASRGQINQPQHF
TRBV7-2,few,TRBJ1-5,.,TGTGCCAGCAGCTTTAATAGCAATCAGCCCCAGCATTTT,CASSFNSNQPQHF
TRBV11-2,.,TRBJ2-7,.,TGTGCCAGCAGCCCCCTGAGAAGTCAGGCCTCTCCCTACGAGCAGTACTTC,CASSPLRSQASPYEQYF
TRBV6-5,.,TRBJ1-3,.,TGTGCCAGCAGCTCGGGACAACTTTCTGGAAACACCATATATTTT,CASSSGQLSGNTIYF
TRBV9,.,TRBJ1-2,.,TGTGCCAGCAGCGTAGGGGGGGTGCCTAACTATGGCTACACCTTC,CASSVGGVPNYGYTF
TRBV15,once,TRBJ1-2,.,TGTGCCACCAGCAGAGACAGGGTGAATGGCTACACCTTC,CATSRDRVNGYTF
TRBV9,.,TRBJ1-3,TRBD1,TGTGCCAGCAGCGGGACAGGGGGCTCTGGAAACACCATATATTTT,CASSGTGGSGNTIYF
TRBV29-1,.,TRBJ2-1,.,TGCAGCGTTGGGGGTACAGGGACGAATGAGCAGTTCTTC,CSVGGTGTNEQFF
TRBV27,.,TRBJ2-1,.,TGTGCCAGCAGGGGCATTGAGCAGTTCTTC,CASRGIEQFF
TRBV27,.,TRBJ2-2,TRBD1,TGTGCCAGCAGTGGGCGGACAGGGAAGGCCACCGGGGAGCTGTTTTTT,CASSGRTGKATGELFF
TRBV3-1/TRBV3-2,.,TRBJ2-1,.,TGTGCCAGCAGCCAAGAAATGTCGAGCTCCTACAATGAGCAGTTCTTC,CASSQEMSSSYNEQFF
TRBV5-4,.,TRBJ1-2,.,TGTGCCAGCAGCTCGGGCGGGGACGGACATTATGGCTACACCTTC,CASSSGGDGHYGYTF
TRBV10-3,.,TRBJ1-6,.,TGTGCCATCAGGCGAGACAACAACTATAATTCACCCCTCCACTTT,CAIRRDNNYNSPLHF
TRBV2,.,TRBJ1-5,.,TGTGCCAGCAGCCGCAGTACCTTAGACAGCCAAGGTCCGCCCCAGCATTTT,CASSRSTLDSQGPPQHF